The 6 T cell receptor beta chains listed next were all sequenced from one sample in a study of blood T cell repertoires in COVID-19. Sequenced by immunoSEQ multiplex PCR; TCRdb stores in-frame clones only, minus some. Here the sample spans some 150,000 clones, around 85% being singletons. The sequencing input was peripheral blood. The receptors shown here come from a man between 65 and 80 years old with acute or convalescent COVID-19.

The rearrangement links TRBV28 to TRBJ2-5; TRBD2 agrees at 11 bases. Trimming removed 2 bases from V and 5 bases from J; junction bases left unmatched: 13. Germline CDR1 is MDHEN and CDR2 is SYDVKM. There are 18 residues in the CDR3. The CDR3 sequence: CASSLTGSGRASGETQYF. In DNA, the CDR3 is TGTGCCAGCAGTTTAACGGGTAGCGGGAGGGCCTCAGGGGAGACCCAGTACTTC.

The chain links TRBV18 to TRBJ1-6; D gene ambiguous. V gave up 3 bases and J gave up 7 bases, with 13 bases separating them. CDR1 and CDR2 (germline): KGHSH, LQKENI. The CDR3 sequence is 15 residues long. CDR3 protein: CASSPQDGSNSPLHF. CDR3 in DNA: TGTGCCAGCTCACCGCAAGATGGGAGCAATTCACCCCTCCACTTT.

This clone appeared a few times. The chain couples TRBV19 to TRBJ1-4; 7 nucleotides align to TRBD1. The CDR3 totals 14 residues. Germline lookup yields CDR1 LNHDA and CDR2 SQIVND (reference sequence). The V segment lost 5 bases and the J segment 5 bases; nucleotides outside the gene matches: 5. The CDR3 here is CASSDRAGNEKLFF. In DNA form, the CDR3 reads TGTGCCAGTAGTGACAGGGCGGGGAATGAAAAACTGTTTTTT.

The chain joins TRBV6-2 or TRBV6-3 to TRBJ2-7, with D perhaps matching TRBD1 (6 bases). The V end was cut by 6 bases, the J end by 4 bases, with 16 bases between. The CDR3 runs 14 residues. CDR1 is MNHEY, CDR2 SVGEGT, per germline. The CDR3 DNA is TGTGCCAGCAGATACCCCGGGACACCGTACGAGCAGTACTTC. Amino acid sequence: CASRYPGTPYEQYF.

DNA of the CDR3: TGTGCCAGCAGCCAAGAAGAAGAGGAGCGCGGGGACTATGGCTACACCTTC. This sequence encodes CASSQEEEERGDYGYTF. The chain couples TRBV14 to TRBJ1-2; the D is unclear. CDR3 length equals 17 residues. Trimming stripped 0 bases from V and 3 bases from J, with 17 bases between. Germline values: CDR1 SGHDN, CDR2 FVKESK.

CDR3 DNA: TGTGCCACCTATTTACAGGGGCCGCTCTATGAAGCTTTCTTT. Translated: CATYLQGPLYEAFF. The chain uses TRBV28 and TRBJ1-1; TRBD1 agrees at 7 bases. Looked up from germline, CDR1 is MDHEN and CDR2 is SYDVKM. The ends lost 10 bases at V and 7 bases at J; junction bases unmatched: 15. The CDR3 is 14 amino acids.